The next 22 T cell receptor beta chains were all read from a single sample in a study of human T cells and chemical hapten exposure. Time point of the sample: pre-sensitization, week 0. Indicated treatment: therapeutic diphenylcyclopropenone sensitization with weekly scalp DPC. TCRdb re-called the RACE reads through MiXCR, storing one row per CDR3 protein. The table records under 100,000 distinct CDR3 sequences, approximately 9% of them present only once. Source: whole blood, taken in connection with sensitization to the hapten diphenylcyclopropenone (DPC). These TCRs come from a man between 40 and 49 years old with alopecia areata. Some clones in this sample may be carry-over from other donors' samples.

This clonotype occurred many times. Here the CDR3 DNA reads TGTGCCAGCAGTGAATGGGACAGGGGGGACACAGATACGCAGTATTTT. Translating gives CASSEWDRGDTDTQYF. V and J are TRBV25-1 and TRBJ2-3; 11 bases map to TRBD1. Germline V gene lookup returns CDR1 MGHDK and CDR2 SYGVNS. This CDR3 is built from 16 residues. J gave up 2 bases and V 1 base, and 2 bases lay outside the gene matches.

The chain joins TRBV7-6 to TRBJ2-5, with 13 bases matching TRBD2. This CDR3 spans 18 amino acids. The junction had 14 bases not matched to a gene; V was cut back by 5 bases and J by 5 bases. The germline gives CDR1 SGHVS, CDR2 FNYEAQ. CDR3 coding DNA: TGTGCCAGCAGCGTTTACCGGACTAGCGGGAGTAAGCGGGAGACCCAGTACTTC. As protein: CASSVYRTSGSKRETQYF.

This clonotype has a count of ten or more. This sequence joins TRBV19 and TRBJ1-5; unclear D gene. CDR3 length: 13 residues. V lost 5 bases to trimming and J lost 8 bases, with 13 bases between them. Germline V lookup: CDR1 LNHDA, CDR2 SQIVND (reference sequence). For the CDR3, the DNA is TGTGCCAGTAGTGGTAGACACGGAAAGCCCCAGCATTTT. Its protein product is CASSGRHGKPQHF.

This clonotype was counted many times. The chain carries TRBV7-6 and TRBJ1-3, with TRBD1 as a possible D gene (5 bases). The CDR3 extends over 15 amino acids. Looked up from germline, CDR1 is SGHVS and CDR2 is FNYEAQ. V was pared by 4 bases and J by 0 bases, with 10 bases between. CDR3 nucleotide sequence: TGTGCCAGCAGCTCCAGGGTCTTCTCTGGAAACACCATATATTTT. It encodes CASSSRVFSGNTIYF.

Ten or more counts support this clonotype. The chain couples TRBV7-8 to TRBJ2-1, with 9 nucleotides matching TRBD2. The CDR3 has 16 residues. In germline, CDR1 is SGHVS, CDR2 FQNEAQ. The V gene end was trimmed by 2 bases and the J gene end by 6 bases; junction bases not matched to a gene: 8. CDR3 nucleotide sequence: TGTGCCAGCAGCTTATTCCTAGCGGGAAATTCCAATGAGCAGTTCTTC. Translated, it gives CASSLFLAGNSNEQFF.

Turning to this clonotype: This may come from a read error, since a much larger clone is one base off. V gene TRBV7-9 combines with J gene TRBJ2-7; 7 bases align to TRBD1. The CDR3 runs to 15 residues. The V gene's germline CDR1 is SEHNR and CDR2 FQNEAQ (reference sequence). V lost 5 bases to trimming and J lost 2 bases; unmatched junction nucleotides: 9. This CDR3 reads CASSPDRSTTYEQYV. CDR3 DNA: TGTGCCAGCAGCCCGGACAGGTCCACTACCTACGAGCAGTACGTC.

The table lists this clonotype with many counts. This sequence joins TRBV7-8 and TRBJ2-7; D is possibly TRBD2 (6 bases). The V gene lost 4 bases and the J gene lost 2 bases, with 9 bases spanning the gap. CDR1 SGHVS and CDR2 FQNEAQ come from the germline V gene. The CDR3 extends over 13 amino acids. CDR3 in DNA: TGTGCCAGCAGCTCCACGGGGGCCTACGAGCAGTACGTC. Its translation: CASSSTGAYEQYV.

At least ten counts were recorded for this clonotype. The chain links TRBV29-1 to TRBJ2-4, with 7 nucleotides matching TRBD2. CDR1 and CDR2 from the germline V gene are SQVTM and ANQGSEA. With V trimmed by 2 bases and J by 2 bases, 6 bases remained unmatched. This CDR3 spans 15 amino acids. The CDR3 DNA reads TGCAGCGTTGAAAGACGCGGGAGATCCAAAAACATTCAGTACTTC. Amino acid sequence: CSVERRGRSKNIQYF. Full variable domain (remainder filled in from reference TRBV29-1 and TRBJ2-4): SAVISQKPSRDICQRGTSLTIQCQVDSQVTMMFWYRQQPGQSLTLIATANQGSEATYESGFVIDKFPISRPNLTFSTLTVSNMSPEDSSIYLCSVERRGRSKNIQYFGAGTRLSVL.

The V gene is TRBV14, the J gene TRBJ2-5, with TRBD2 as a possible D gene (5 bases). V gave up 0 bases and J gave up 6 bases, with 23 bases separating them. Germline CDR1 SGHDN, CDR2 FVKESK. CDR3 length equals 18 residues. The CDR3 nucleotides are TGTGCCAGCAGCCAAGATTGGCACCCTACTAGAGGGCAGAAGACCCAGTACTTC. It codes for CASSQDWHPTRGQKTQYF.

V and J are TRBV6-5 and TRBJ1-3; possibly TRBD1 for D (5 bases). This CDR3 is 14 amino acids long. V was shortened by 7 bases and J by 4 bases, with 14 bases between the two germline ends. The germline CDR1 and CDR2 sequences are MNHEY and SVGAGI. CDR3 DNA: TGTGCCAGCACCCACCTACCAGGGGGAAACACCATATATTTT. Its translation: CASTHLPGGNTIYF.

This clonotype was recorded many times. The rearrangement uses TRBV9 and TRBJ2-1, with 9 positions matching TRBD2. Germline CDR1 SGDLS, CDR2 YYNGEE. The CDR3 extends over 16 amino acids. V was clipped by 3 bases and J by 2 bases; unmatched bases: 6. CDR3 loop: CASSAPSGKTYNEQFF. The CDR3 nucleotides are TGTGCCAGCAGCGCACCTAGCGGGAAGACCTACAATGAGCAGTTCTTC. Complete variable domain (other parts from reference TRBV9 and TRBJ2-1): DSGVTQTPKHLITATGQRVTLRCSPRSGDLSVYWYQQSLDQGLQFLIQYYNGEERAKGNILERFSAQQFPDLHSELNLSSLELGDSALYFCASSAPSGKTYNEQFFGPGTRLTVL.

Only a few counts were recorded for this clonotype. The chain links TRBV3-1 to TRBJ2-4; D gene unclear. The germline CDR1 and CDR2 sequences are LGHDT and YNNKEL (reference sequence). CDR3 length: 15 residues. Trimming left V 0 bases short and J 0 bases short, with 6 bases between. CDR3 bases: TGTGCCAGCAGCCAAGATAACATAGCCAAAAACATTCAGTACTTC. This codes for CASSQDNIAKNIQYF.

V gene TRBV19 combines with J gene TRBJ1-2; 8 nucleotides agree with TRBD1. V was pared by 4 bases and J by 3 bases, with 4 bases of the junction left unmatched. Germline V gene data show CDR1 as LNHDA and CDR2 as SQIVND (reference sequence). The CDR3 consists of 14 residues. This CDR3 is CASSSGQGYYGYTF. In DNA, the CDR3 is TGTGCCAGTAGTAGTGGACAGGGCTACTATGGCTACACCTTC.

This clonotype was found many times. V and J are TRBV6-5 and TRBJ1-1; D gene uncertain. Trimming took off 1 base at V and 0 bases at J, with 9 bases between the two ends. This CDR3 is built from 15 residues. Per the germline V gene, CDR1 is MNHEY and CDR2 is SVGAGI. The CDR3 sequence: CASSYYGSLNTEAFF. The CDR3 nucleotides are TGTGCCAGCAGTTACTATGGCAGCTTGAACACTGAAGCTTTCTTT.

The chain combines TRBV18 with TRBJ2-1, with TRBD1 matching 9 bases. Per the germline V gene, CDR1 is KGHSH and CDR2 is LQKENI. V shed 5 bases and J 8 bases; nucleotides not matched to a gene: 13. The CDR3 loop spans 16 amino acids. The CDR3 nucleotides read TGTGCCAGCTCAGGCCAGCTCGGACAGGGGATCGATGAGCAGTTCTTC. It translates to CASSGQLGQGIDEQFF. The full variable domain, in which reference TRBV18 and TRBJ2-1 provide the parts outside the CDR3, is NAGVMQNPRHLVRRRGQEARLRCSPMKGHSHVYWYRQLPEEGLKFMVYLQKENIIDESGMPKERFSAEFPKEGPSILRIQQVVRGDSAAYFCASSGQLGQGIDEQFFGPGTRLTVL.

This clonotype has a count of ten or more. CDR3 loop: CASSLRSSQETQYF. CDR3 bases: TGTGCCAGCAGCTTGAGGAGTTCGCAAGAGACCCAGTACTTC. The gene calls are TRBV7-8 and TRBJ2-5; D is uncertain. CDR3 length: 14 amino acids. Trimming pared 3 bases from V and 2 bases from J, leaving 10 bases between. Germline loops: CDR1 SGHVS, CDR2 FQNEAQ.

The chain is built from TRBV12-3 or TRBV12-4 and TRBJ2-2; 7 nucleotides line up with TRBD2. V dropped 6 bases and J dropped 4; count of bases not matched to a gene: 5. There are 14 residues in the CDR3. The CDR3 coding sequence is TGTGCCAGCAGCCGGACTAGGGCCACCGGGGAGCTGTTTTTT. Amino acid sequence: CASSRTRATGELFF.

The chain uses TRBV6-5 and TRBJ2-7; 7 bases fit TRBD1. Germline trimming cut 0 bases from V and 0 bases from J; bases unmatched to any gene: 5. Germline assignment: CDR1 MNHEY and CDR2 SVGAGI. The CDR3 has 16 residues. CDR3 bases: TGTGCCAGCAGTTACTCCGACAGGGATCACTCCTACGAGCAGTACGTC. Encoded protein: CASSYSDRDHSYEQYV.

This clonotype was seen many times. The CDR3 DNA reads as TGCAGCGTCCCGGGACAGGGGGAAGGTCAGCCCCAGCATTTT. This gives the protein CSVPGQGEGQPQHF. The V call is TRBV29-1, the J call TRBJ1-5; 11 nucleotides match TRBD1. The CDR3 consists of 14 residues. V shed 6 bases, J shed 6 bases, and the junction held 7 bases outside the gene matches. Germline V gene lookup returns CDR1 SQVTM and CDR2 ANQGSEA.

This clonotype has ten or more counts. The chain couples TRBV12-3 or TRBV12-4 to TRBJ2-3; D remains unclear. The CDR3 loop spans 14 amino acids. V shed 6 bases and J shed 4 bases, with 14 bases lying between them. CDR3 nucleotides: TGTGCCAGCAGCCTCTATAAGGAAGCAGATACGCAGTATTTT. Translated, it gives CASSLYKEADTQYF.

This clonotype was seen more than once but under ten times. A read error may produce the germline difference seen at one junction end. The CDR3 region is CATSRDPVQGASIF. The CDR3, as DNA: TGTGCCACCAGCAGAGATCCGGTACAGGGTGCCTCCATCTTC. The chain uses TRBV15 and TRBJ2-7; D is perhaps TRBD1 (6 bases). Germline assignment: CDR1 LNHNV and CDR2 YYDKDF (reference sequence). CDR3 length equals 14 residues. Using reference TRBV15 and TRBJ2-7 for the parts outside the CDR3, the full variable domain is DAMVIQNPRYQVTQFGKPVTLSCSQTLNHNVMYWYQQKSSQAPKLLFHYYDKDFNNEADTPDNFQSRRPNTSFCFLDIRSPGLGDTAMYLCATSRDPVQGASIFGPGTRLTVT.

The rearrangement joins TRBV27 to TRBJ2-1; 12 bases agree with TRBD2. Germline assignment: CDR1 MNHEY and CDR2 SMNVEV (reference sequence). V trimming: 5 bases; J trimming: 13 bases; junction bases outside the gene matches: 9. This CDR3 has 14 amino acids. The CDR3 DNA reads as TGTGCCAGCAGTGCTAGCGGGAGGGCCTACGGTCAGTTCTTC. The encoded protein is CASSASGRAYGQFF.